This TCR beta chain was obtained from a study of ipilimumab plus nivolumab after autologous stem cell transplantation. Overall study: DLBCL patients had primary refractory or relapsed disease.

The protocol was immunoSEQ multiplex PCR, while the TCRdb copy is restricted to in-frame clones and leaves out a portion. The sample carries some 24,000 clones, around 84% recorded once. V gave up 1 base and J gave up 8 bases, with 3 bases separating them. The CDR3 runs to 12 residues. The germline gives CDR1 MDHEN, CDR2 SYDVKM. Checkpoint therapy with ipilimumab 1 mg/kg began 14 to 28 days after transplant. Through week 26, nivolumab 3 mg/kg IV was given weeks 1, 4, 7, 10, then biweekly. This specimen was PBMCs, taken in a trial of ipilimumab plus nivolumab as post-transplant consolidation. This sequence originates from a male donor with diffuse large B-cell lymphoma. The J gene is TRBJ1-6, the V gene TRBV28; D remains unclear. The CDR3 sequence: CASSLLYSPLHF. CDR3 sequence (DNA): TGTGCCAGCAGTTTATTGTATTCACCCCTCCACTTT.